This is a list of T cell receptor beta chains from one sample in a study of a mutant IDH1 vaccine in newly diagnosed glioma. No antigens are known for them. Here immunoSEQ multiplex PCR was the method, and the copy in TCRdb shows in-frame clones only, minus some. This table has around 50,000 clones, around 80% appearing once. The sequenced sample was PBMCs, obtained from a glioma patient whose treatment included an IDH1 peptide vaccine. The origin of the receptors is a woman between 18 and 29 years old with glioma. CDR3s include the opening cysteine and the closing phenylalanine or tryptophan. The order of the fields is V gene, D gene, J gene, clone size, CDR3 DNA, CDR3 protein. The D gene is left open where the match is weak. Clone size appears in some rows only: once, few, many, or a class for an expanded clone.

>TRBV13|-|TRBJ2-6|once
TGTGCCAGCAGCTTAGTGGCAAAAATAAATGGGGCCAACGTCCTGACTTTC
CASSLVAKINGANVLTF
>TRBV6-5|TRBD2|TRBJ2-1|once
TGTGCCAGCAGTTACATCCGGGGGGGGCCCAAGTTCTTC
CASSYIRGGPKFF
>TRBV29-1|TRBD1|TRBJ2-7|-
TGCAGCGTCCTAGGGGGCACGGGCACGGGGGAGCAGTACTTC
CSVLGGTGTGEQYF
>TRBV11-2|TRBD2|TRBJ2-7|-
TGTGCCAGCAGCTTACTTAGCGGGAGGTTCCACGAGCAGTACTTC
CASSLLSGRFHEQYF
>TRBV19|-|TRBJ2-3|once
TGTGCCAGTAGTCCCCGGGACGGCCTTAGCACAGATACGCAGTATTTT
CASSPRDGLSTDTQYF
>TRBV9|-|TRBJ2-3|-
TGTGCCAGCAGCGTAGTCAGCGTGCAGGGATGGGCAGATACGCAGTATTTT
CASSVVSVQGWADTQYF
>TRBV29-1|-|TRBJ1-5|-
TGCAGCGCTCCTACTCCGGGACATACCACTCCGGATAGCAATCAGCCCCAGCATTTT
CSAPTPGHTTPDSNQPQHF
>TRBV5-4|-|TRBJ2-7|once
TGTGCCAGCAGCGACGGTGGCGTAACCTCCTACGAGCAGTACTTC
CASSDGGVTSYEQYF
>TRBV4-1|-|TRBJ2-7|-
TGCGCCAGCAGCCCTGCCGGGACACGAGCCTACGAGCAGTACTTC
CASSPAGTRAYEQYF
>TRBV10-2|-|TRBJ2-5|-
TGCGCCAGCAGGGGGAGCTACGCAAGTGTGACCCAGTACTTC
CASRGSYASVTQYF
>TRBV30|-|TRBJ2-7|-
TGTGCCTGGACCCGGGGTGACTACGAGCAGTACTTC
CAWTRGDYEQYF
>TRBV29-1|TRBD1|TRBJ1-1|few
TGCAGTGCCGGGACAGGGCCTATGAACACTGAAGCTTTCTTT
CSAGTGPMNTEAFF
>TRBV9|TRBD2|TRBJ2-3|-
TGTGCCAGCAGCTTCGAAGGGGGACTAGCGGGGGAAGATACGCAGTATTTT
CASSFEGGLAGEDTQYF
>TRBV11-2|TRBD2|TRBJ2-7|-
TGTGCCAGCAGCTTAGCGGGGGCGGGGGGTAGCTACGAGCAGTACTTC
CASSLAGAGGSYEQYF
>TRBV5-8|-|TRBJ2-7|-
TGTGCCAGCAGCTCCAGGGACAAAATAAGCTACGAGCAGTACTTC
CASSSRDKISYEQYF
>TRBV11-2|TRBD1|TRBJ2-3|-
TGTGCCAGCAGCACCCGGACAGGACCCACAGATACGCAGTATTTT
CASSTRTGPTDTQYF
>TRBV30|-|TRBJ1-4|once
TGTGCCTGGAGGGGGACACCCCGTGAAAAACTGTTTTTT
CAWRGTPREKLFF
>TRBV14|TRBD1|TRBJ1-1|few
TGTGCCAGCAGCCGGGACAGGAACACTGAAGCTTTCTTT
CASSRDRNTEAFF
>TRBV6-5|-|TRBJ2-7|once
TGTGCCAGCAGTTCCCTGGGCACAAGGTTCTACGAGCAGTACTTC
CASSSLGTRFYEQYF
>TRBV7-3|-|TRBJ2-7|once
TGTGCCAGCAGCCTTACCCGACTGTCCTACGAGCAGTACTTC
CASSLTRLSYEQYF
>TRBV10-3|TRBD2|TRBJ2-1|-
TGTGCCATCAGTGGAACTAGCGGGGTCAATGAGCAGTTCTTC
CAISGTSGVNEQFF
>TRBV9|-|TRBJ1-5|-
TGTGCCAGCAGCGTAGCTCAGGGACAGCCCCAGCATTTT
CASSVAQGQPQHF
>TRBV5-1|-|TRBJ1-5|-
TGCGCCAGCAGCTTAACAGGTGATCATAGCAATCAGCCCCAGCATTTT
CASSLTGDHSNQPQHF
>TRBV12-5|-|TRBJ2-6|few
TGTGCTAGTGGTGGGTCCGGGACGATTAGCTCTGGGGCCAACGTCCTGACTTTC
CASGGSGTISSGANVLTF
>TRBV9|-|TRBJ1-2|-
TGTGCCAGCACCGGAAGCAGGATTAATGGCTACACCTTC
CASTGSRINGYTF
>TRBV27|-|TRBJ2-7|-
TGTGCCAGCCGTACCAGTTCCGAGCAGTACTTC
CASRTSSEQYF
>TRBV5-1|TRBD2|TRBJ2-1|-
TGCGCCAGCAGCTCCCCATCGGGACTAGCGGGAGGAGGTGAGCAGTTCTTC
CASSSPSGLAGGGEQFF
>TRBV5-4|-|TRBJ2-1|-
TGTGCCAGCAGCTTGGTGGATGAGCAGTTCTTC
CASSLVDEQFF
>TRBV7-9|-|TRBJ2-3|-
TGTGCCAGCAGCTTAGGGGTGGGCTTGGATACGCAGTATTTT
CASSLGVGLDTQYF
>TRBV19|-|TRBJ1-1|few
TGTGCCAGTAGTCCCCACACCTCGGGGGAAATCACTGAAGCTTTCTTT
CASSPHTSGEITEAFF
>TRBV2|-|TRBJ1-6|-
TGTGCCAGCAGTGAAAATATGGGTTTCACCCTCCACTTT
CASSENMGFTLHF
>TRBV29-1|TRBD1|TRBJ1-1|-
TGCAGCGCCGAGGGACAGAAGAACACTGAAGCTTTCTTT
CSAEGQKNTEAFF
>TRBV9|-|TRBJ2-7|-
TGTGCCAGCAGCCCAAGATCCAGTCAGAACTCCTACGAGCAGTACTTC
CASSPRSSQNSYEQYF
>TRBV4-2|-|TRBJ1-1|-
TGTGCCAGCAGCCTCCAGACGTCTAACACTGAAGCTTTCTTT
CASSLQTSNTEAFF
>TRBV7-2|-|TRBJ2-5|-
TGTGCCAGCAGCCACGACAGGCAACTACAGACCCAGTACTTC
CASSHDRQLQTQYF
>TRBV4-3|-|TRBJ2-7|-
TGCGCCAGCAGCCAAGTCTGGGGCAGCTCCTACGAGCAGTACTTC
CASSQVWGSSYEQYF
>TRBV11-2|-|TRBJ2-7|-
TGTGCCAGCAGCTCCATTATCCAGGGGTACTACGAGCAGTACTTC
CASSSIIQGYYEQYF
>TRBV5-4|-|TRBJ1-1|few
TGTGCCAGCAGCTTGAGCAGTCTGCCCGAAGCTTTCTTT
CASSLSSLPEAFF
>TRBV5-1|-|TRBJ1-1|-
TGCGCCAGCAGCTTGGCCGGGAGTGCGGTGAACACTGAAGCTTTCTTT
CASSLAGSAVNTEAFF
>TRBV11-2|-|TRBJ2-1|-
TGTGCCAGCAGCTTCGCCTCCGGGATCACCTCCTACAATGAGCAGTTCTTC
CASSFASGITSYNEQFF
>TRBV5-1|-|TRBJ2-7|-
TGCGCCAGCAGCTTGGACGGCTACGAGCAGTACTTC
CASSLDGYEQYF
>TRBV5-4|-|TRBJ2-1|-
TGTGCCAGCAGCGGCGGCGGGGCCTACAATGAGCAGTTCTTC
CASSGGGAYNEQFF
>TRBV7-2|TRBD1|TRBJ1-1|-
TGTGCCAGCAGCCAGACAGGGGGCCTCTCTGAAGCTTTCTTT
CASSQTGGLSEAFF
>TRBV9|TRBD2|TRBJ2-1|-
TGTGCCAGCAGCGTAGGTCTGAGGGGGACTAGCGGGGACAATGAGCAGTTCTTC
CASSVGLRGTSGDNEQFF
>TRBV4-2|TRBD1|TRBJ1-3|-
TGTGCCAGCAGCCAATTCTCGCAGGGGGCAGCGGGAAACACCATATATTTT
CASSQFSQGAAGNTIYF
>TRBV5-5|-|TRBJ2-7|-
TGTGCCAGCAGCATCGACAGAAGAAGATCCTACGAGCAGTACTTC
CASSIDRRRSYEQYF
>TRBV18|-|TRBJ1-1|-
TGTGCCAGCTCACCAAGCGGGAACACTGAAGCTTTCTTT
CASSPSGNTEAFF